This T cell receptor beta chain stems from a study of blood T cell repertoires in COVID-19. Study information: Acute and convalescent COVID-19 samples came from the United States, Italy and Spain. The cDNA or gDNA used as material had been derived from T cells, B-cell-depleted T cells, or PBMCs.

TCRdb keeps only in-frame clones here, not all; method: immunoSEQ multiplex PCR. Among about 20,000 clones listed, around 92% were seen once. The CDR3 loop spans 14 amino acids. Looked up from germline, CDR1 is SGHNT and CDR2 is YYREEE (reference sequence). V was clipped by 0 bases and J by 1 base, with 7 bases between them. The chain combines TRBV5-4 with TRBJ1-1; no definite D call. Material: peripheral blood. This TCR came from a man between 65 and 85 years old with active COVID-19. The DNA of the CDR3 is TGTGCCAGCAGCTTGGATCAGGCGAACACTGAAGCTTTCTTT. Protein: CASSLDQANTEAFF.